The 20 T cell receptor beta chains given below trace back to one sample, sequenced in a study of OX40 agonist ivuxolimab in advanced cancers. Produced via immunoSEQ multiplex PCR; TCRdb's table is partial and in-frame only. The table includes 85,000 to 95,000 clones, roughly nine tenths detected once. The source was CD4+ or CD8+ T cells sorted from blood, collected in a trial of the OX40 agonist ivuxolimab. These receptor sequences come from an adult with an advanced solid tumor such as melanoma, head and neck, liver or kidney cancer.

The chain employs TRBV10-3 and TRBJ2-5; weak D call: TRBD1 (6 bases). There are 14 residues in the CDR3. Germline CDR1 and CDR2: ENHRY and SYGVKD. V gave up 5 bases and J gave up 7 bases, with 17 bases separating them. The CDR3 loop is CAISPGKGVATQYF. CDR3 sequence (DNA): TGTGCCATCAGTCCCGGGAAGGGGGTGGCGACCCAGTACTTC.

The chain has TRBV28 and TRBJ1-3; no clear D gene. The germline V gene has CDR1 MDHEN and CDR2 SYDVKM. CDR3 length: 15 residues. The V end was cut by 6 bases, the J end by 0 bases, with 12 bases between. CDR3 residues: CASSPVAISGNTIYF. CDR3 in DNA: TGTGCCAGCAGCCCTGTGGCAATCTCTGGAAACACCATATATTTT. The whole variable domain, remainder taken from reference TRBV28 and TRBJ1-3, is DVKVTQSSRYLVKRTGEKVFLECVQDMDHENMFWYRQDPGLGLRLIYFSYDVKMKEKGDIPEGYSVSREKKERFSLILESASTNQTSMYLCASSPVAISGNTIYFGEGSWLTVV.

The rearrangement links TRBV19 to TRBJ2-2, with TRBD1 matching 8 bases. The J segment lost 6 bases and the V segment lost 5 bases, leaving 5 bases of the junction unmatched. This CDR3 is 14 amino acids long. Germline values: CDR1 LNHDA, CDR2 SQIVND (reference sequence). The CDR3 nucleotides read TGTGCCAGTAGTCGGGACAGGCCCCCCGGGGAGCTGTTTTTT. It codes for CASSRDRPPGELFF.

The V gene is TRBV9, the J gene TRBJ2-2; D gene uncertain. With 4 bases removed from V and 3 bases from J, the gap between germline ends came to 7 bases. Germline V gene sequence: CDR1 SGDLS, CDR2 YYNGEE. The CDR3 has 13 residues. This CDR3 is CASSRVDTGELFF. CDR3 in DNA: TGTGCCAGCAGCCGCGTGGACACCGGGGAGCTGTTTTTT.

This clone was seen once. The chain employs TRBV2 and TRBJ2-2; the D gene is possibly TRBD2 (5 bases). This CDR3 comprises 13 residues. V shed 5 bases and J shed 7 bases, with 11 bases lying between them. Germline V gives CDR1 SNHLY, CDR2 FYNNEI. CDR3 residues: CASSPDGVGELFF. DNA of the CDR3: TGTGCCAGCAGTCCCGACGGGGTCGGGGAGCTGTTTTTT.

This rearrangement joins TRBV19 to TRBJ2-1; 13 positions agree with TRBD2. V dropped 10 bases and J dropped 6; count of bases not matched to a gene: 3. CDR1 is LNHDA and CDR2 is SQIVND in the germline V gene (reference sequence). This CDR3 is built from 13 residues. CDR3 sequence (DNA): TGTGCCACCGGACTAGCGGGAGCCAATGAGCAGTTCTTC. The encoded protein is CATGLAGANEQFF.

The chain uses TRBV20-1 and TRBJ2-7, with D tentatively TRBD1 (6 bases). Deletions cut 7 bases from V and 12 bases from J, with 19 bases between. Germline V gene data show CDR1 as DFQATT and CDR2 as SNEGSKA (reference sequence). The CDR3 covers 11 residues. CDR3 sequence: CSGEAQGRGYF. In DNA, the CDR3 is TGCAGTGGCGAGGCACAGGGTAGGGGGTACTTC.

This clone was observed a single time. The CDR3 loop is CASSFPGRTEAFF. As DNA, the CDR3 is TGTGCCAGCAGCTTCCCAGGGAGAACTGAAGCTTTCTTT. The chain combines TRBV11-1 with TRBJ1-1; perhaps TRBD1 as D (5 bases). There are 13 residues in the CDR3. The germline gives CDR1 SGHAT, CDR2 FQDESV (reference sequence). V was shortened by 3 bases and J by 5 bases, with 10 bases between the two germline ends.

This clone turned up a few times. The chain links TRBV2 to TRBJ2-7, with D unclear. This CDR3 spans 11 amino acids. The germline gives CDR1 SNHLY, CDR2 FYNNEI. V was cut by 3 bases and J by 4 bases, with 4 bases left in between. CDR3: CASSDRYEQYF. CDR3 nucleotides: TGTGCCAGCAGTGACAGGTACGAGCAGTACTTC. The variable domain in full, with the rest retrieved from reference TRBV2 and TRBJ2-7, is EPEVTQTPSHQVTQMGQEVILRCVPISNHLYFYWYRQILGQKVEFLVSFYNNEISEKSEIFDDQFSVERPDGSNFTLKIRSTKLEDSAMYFCASSDRYEQYFGPGTRLTVT.

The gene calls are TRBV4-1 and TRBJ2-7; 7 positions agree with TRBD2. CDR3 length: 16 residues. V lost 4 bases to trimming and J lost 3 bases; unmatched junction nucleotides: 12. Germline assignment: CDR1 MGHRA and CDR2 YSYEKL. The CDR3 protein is CASSRGGGRGSYEQYF. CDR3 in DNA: TGCGCCAGCAGCCGCGGTGGAGGTCGCGGGAGCTACGAGCAGTACTTC.

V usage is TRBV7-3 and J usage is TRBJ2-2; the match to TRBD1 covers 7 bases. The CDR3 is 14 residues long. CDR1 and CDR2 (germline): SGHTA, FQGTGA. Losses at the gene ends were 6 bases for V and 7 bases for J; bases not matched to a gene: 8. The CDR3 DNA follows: TGTGCCAGCAGAGACAGGGCAGACATCGGGGAGCTGTTTTTT. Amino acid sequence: CASRDRADIGELFF.

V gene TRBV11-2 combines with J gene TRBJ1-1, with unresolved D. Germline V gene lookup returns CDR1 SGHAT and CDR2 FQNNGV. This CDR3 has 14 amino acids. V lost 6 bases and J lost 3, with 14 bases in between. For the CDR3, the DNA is TGTGCCAGCAGGGCTAGTGGTGGGGACACTGAAGCTTTCTTT. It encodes CASRASGGDTEAFF. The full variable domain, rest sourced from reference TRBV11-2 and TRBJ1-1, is EAGVAQSPRYKIIEKRQSVAFWCNPISGHATLYWYQQILGQGPKLLIQFQNNGVVDDSQLPKDRFSAERLKGVDSTLKIQPAKLEDSAVYLCASRASGGDTEAFFGQGTRLTVV.

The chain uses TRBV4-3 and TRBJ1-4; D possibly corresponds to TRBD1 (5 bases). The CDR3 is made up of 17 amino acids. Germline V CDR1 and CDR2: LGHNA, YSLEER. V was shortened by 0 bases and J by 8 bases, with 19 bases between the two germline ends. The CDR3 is CASSQDGGGQSGEKLFF. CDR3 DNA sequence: TGCGCCAGCAGCCAAGATGGGGGAGGGCAGTCGGGGGAAAAACTGTTTTTT.

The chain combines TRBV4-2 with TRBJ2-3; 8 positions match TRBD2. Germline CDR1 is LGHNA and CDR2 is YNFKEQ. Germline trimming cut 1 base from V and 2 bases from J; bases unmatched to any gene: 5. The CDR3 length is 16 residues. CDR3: CASSQVAGLITDTQYF. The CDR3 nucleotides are TGTGCCAGCAGCCAAGTAGCGGGACTAATCACAGATACGCAGTATTTT.

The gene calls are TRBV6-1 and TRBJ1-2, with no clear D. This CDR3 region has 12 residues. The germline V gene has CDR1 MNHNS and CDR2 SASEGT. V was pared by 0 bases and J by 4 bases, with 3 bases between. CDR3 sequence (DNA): TGTGCCAGCAGTGAAGCGTCCTATGGCTACACCTTC. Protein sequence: CASSEASYGYTF.

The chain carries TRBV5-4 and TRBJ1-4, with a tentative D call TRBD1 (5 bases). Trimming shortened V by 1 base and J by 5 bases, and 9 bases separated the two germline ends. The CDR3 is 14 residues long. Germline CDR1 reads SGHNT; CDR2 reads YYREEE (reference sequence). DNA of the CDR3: TGTGCCAGCAGCTTGCAGGGATCGAATGAAAAACTGTTTTTT. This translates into CASSLQGSNEKLFF.

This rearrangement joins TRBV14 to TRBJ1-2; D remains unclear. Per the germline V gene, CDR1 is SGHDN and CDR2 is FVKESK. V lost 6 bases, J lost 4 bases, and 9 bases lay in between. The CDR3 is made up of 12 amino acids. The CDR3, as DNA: TGTGCCAGCAGAAACCTGGGCTATGGCTACACCTTC. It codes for CASRNLGYGYTF.

The CDR3 reads CASSLADGDQETQYF. CDR3 nucleotides: TGTGCCAGCAGCTTAGCAGACGGTGACCAAGAGACCCAGTACTTC. The gene calls are TRBV11-2 and TRBJ2-5; D unclear. The CDR3 consists of 15 residues. With 1 base removed from V and 0 bases from J, the gap between germline ends came to 9 bases. The germline CDR1 and CDR2 sequences are SGHAT and FQNNGV. Supplemented by reference TRBV11-2 and TRBJ2-5, the full variable domain reads EAGVAQSPRYKIIEKRQSVAFWCNPISGHATLYWYQQILGQGPKLLIQFQNNGVVDDSQLPKDRFSAERLKGVDSTLKIQPAKLEDSAVYLCASSLADGDQETQYFGPGTRLLVL.

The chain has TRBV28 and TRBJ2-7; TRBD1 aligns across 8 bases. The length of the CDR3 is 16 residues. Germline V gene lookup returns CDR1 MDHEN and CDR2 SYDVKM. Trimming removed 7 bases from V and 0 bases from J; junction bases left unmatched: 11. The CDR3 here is CASIQNRGASSYEQYF. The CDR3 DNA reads TGTGCCAGCATCCAGAACAGGGGGGCCAGCTCCTACGAGCAGTACTTC.

CDR3 nucleotide sequence: TGTGCCATCAGTGATAGGGAGAACAATGAGCAGTTCTTC. Protein: CAISDRENNEQFF. V is TRBV10-3 and J is TRBJ2-1; possible D gene TRBD2, 5 bases. Between the trimmed V and J ends, which lost 3 bases and 5 bases, there was a span of 8 bases. Germline CDR1 ENHRY, CDR2 SYGVKD. The CDR3 is 13 residues long.